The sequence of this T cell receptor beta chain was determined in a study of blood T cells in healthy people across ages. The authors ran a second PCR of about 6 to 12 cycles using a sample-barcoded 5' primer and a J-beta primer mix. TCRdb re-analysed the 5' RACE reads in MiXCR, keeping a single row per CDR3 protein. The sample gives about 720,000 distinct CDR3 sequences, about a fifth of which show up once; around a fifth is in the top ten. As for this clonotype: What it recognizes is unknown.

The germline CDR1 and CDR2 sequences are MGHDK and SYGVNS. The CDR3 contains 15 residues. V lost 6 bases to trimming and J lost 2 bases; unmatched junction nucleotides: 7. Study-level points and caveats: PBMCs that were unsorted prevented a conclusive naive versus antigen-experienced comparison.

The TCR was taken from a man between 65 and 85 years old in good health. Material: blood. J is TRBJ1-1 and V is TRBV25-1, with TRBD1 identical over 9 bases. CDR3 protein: CASRKQGAVNTEAFF. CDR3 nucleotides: TGTGCCAGCAGGAAACAGGGGGCCGTTAACACTGAAGCTTTCTTT.